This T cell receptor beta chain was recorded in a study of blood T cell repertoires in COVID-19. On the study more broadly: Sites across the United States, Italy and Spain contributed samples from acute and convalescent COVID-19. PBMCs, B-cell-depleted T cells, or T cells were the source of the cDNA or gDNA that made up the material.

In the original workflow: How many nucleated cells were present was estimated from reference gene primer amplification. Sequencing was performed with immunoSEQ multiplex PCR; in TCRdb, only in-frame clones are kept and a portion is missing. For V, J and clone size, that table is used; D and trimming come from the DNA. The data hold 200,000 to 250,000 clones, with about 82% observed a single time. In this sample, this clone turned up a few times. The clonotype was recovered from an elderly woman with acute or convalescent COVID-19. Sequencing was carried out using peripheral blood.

The CDR3 region has the DNA TGTGCCAGCAGCTCCACTAGCGGGAGTCAGGAGACCCAGTACTTC. This gives the protein CASSSTSGSQETQYF. The chain employs TRBV11-2 and TRBJ2-5, with TRBD2 matching 11 bases. J lost 5 bases, V lost 4 bases, and 6 bases had no gene match. Germline loops: CDR1 SGHAT, CDR2 FQNNGV. The CDR3 runs 15 residues.